The rows below give T cell receptor beta chains drawn from one sample of a study of shared clonotypes between healthy human individuals. Profiling relied on immunoSEQ multiplex PCR, and the TCRdb table lists in-frame clones only, not all of them. The table records over 2 million clones, just under 95% of them present only once. Sequencing was carried out using naive CD8+ T cells sorted from blood. The receptors come from a man younger than 35 in good health. The CDR3 runs from the conserved cysteine through the conserved F or W. The order of the fields is D gene, V gene, clone size, J gene, CDR3 protein, CDR3 DNA. A D gene is named only where the DNA matches it firmly. The listing skips clone size in some rows; elsewhere it reads once, few, many or a size class.

D: TRBD2; V: TRBV6-5; size: NA; J: TRBJ2-1; CDR3: CASSLAGIYNEQFF; DNA: TGTGCCAGCAGTCTAGCGGGAATCTACAATGAGCAGTTCTTC
D: TRBD1; V: TRBV30; size: many; J: TRBJ2-2; CDR3: CAWRIGGAGELFF; DNA: TGTGCCTGGAGGATAGGGGGCGCCGGGGAGCTGTTTTTT
D: NA; V: TRBV10-2; size: NA; J: TRBJ2-3; CDR3: CASSVWPSTDTQYF; DNA: TGCGCCAGCAGTGTTTGGCCTAGCACAGATACGCAGTATTTT
D: NA; V: TRBV19; size: NA; J: TRBJ1-3; CDR3: CASSLFRPDRNSGNTIYF; DNA: TGTGCCAGTAGTTTGTTCCGCCCGGACAGAAACTCTGGAAACACCATATATTTT
D: NA; V: TRBV27; size: NA; J: TRBJ1-1; CDR3: CASSPLTATEAFF; DNA: TGTGCCAGCAGTCCTCTGACAGCCACTGAAGCTTTCTTT
D: NA; V: TRBV27; size: NA; J: TRBJ2-1; CDR3: CASSWGADNEQFF; DNA: TGTGCCAGCTCCTGGGGAGCGGACAATGAGCAGTTCTTC
D: NA; V: TRBV4-1; size: NA; J: TRBJ2-3; CDR3: CASSHSFGSTDTQYF; DNA: TGCGCCAGCAGCCATAGTTTTGGGAGCACAGATACGCAGTATTTT
D: TRBD1; V: TRBV19; size: NA; J: TRBJ2-6; CDR3: CASSRDSGANVLTF; DNA: TGTGCCAGTAGTCGGGACAGTGGGGCCAACGTCCTGACTTTC
D: TRBD1; V: TRBV19; size: few; J: TRBJ1-2; CDR3: CASRLGAGGGYGYTF; DNA: TGTGCCAGTCGACTCGGGGCAGGGGGCGGCTATGGCTACACCTTC
D: NA; V: TRBV6-1; size: NA; J: TRBJ2-3; CDR3: CASSEQSGPSWTDTQYF; DNA: TGTGCCAGCAGTGAACAAAGCGGACCCAGCTGGACAGATACGCAGTATTTT
D: TRBD2; V: TRBV28; size: NA; J: TRBJ2-7; CDR3: CASSFPAGGVYEQYF; DNA: TGTGCCAGCAGTTTCCCAGCGGGGGGGGTATACGAGCAGTACTTC
D: NA; V: TRBV5-1; size: NA; J: TRBJ1-2; CDR3: CASSLAAGWTGYTF; DNA: TGCGCCAGCAGCTTGGCCGCAGGATGGACTGGCTACACCTTC
D: TRBD2; V: TRBV9; size: NA; J: TRBJ2-5; CDR3: CASSVVAGGQETQYF; DNA: TGTGCCAGCAGCGTAGTAGCGGGGGGACAAGAGACCCAGTACTTC
D: TRBD1; V: TRBV28; size: NA; J: TRBJ1-2; CDR3: CASGGQGYGYTF; DNA: TGTGCCAGCGGTGGACAGGGCTATGGCTACACCTTC
D: TRBD1; V: TRBV5-6; size: NA; J: TRBJ2-3; CDR3: CASSFDRAITDTQYF; DNA: TGTGCCAGCAGCTTCGACAGGGCTATTACAGATACGCAGTATTTT
D: TRBD2; V: TRBV18; size: NA; J: TRBJ2-7; CDR3: CASSSTSGSYEQYF; DNA: TGTGCCAGCTCGTCGACTAGCGGGAGCTACGAGCAGTACTTC
D: NA; V: TRBV13; size: NA; J: TRBJ2-1; CDR3: CASSSGSSYNEQFF; DNA: TGTGCCAGCAGCTCCGGCAGCTCCTACAATGAGCAGTTCTTC
D: NA; V: TRBV4-3; size: NA; J: TRBJ2-7; CDR3: CASSQLRGLEQYF; DNA: TGCGCCAGCAGCCAGCTCAGGGGCCTGGAGCAGTACTTC
D: NA; V: TRBV29-1; size: NA; J: TRBJ2-6; CDR3: CSVAPGFGYSGANVLTF; DNA: TGCAGCGTTGCTCCAGGGTTCGGTTACTCTGGGGCCAACGTCCTGACTTTC
D: TRBD1; V: TRBV7-9; size: once; J: TRBJ1-1; CDR3: CASSETGGWTEAFF; DNA: TGTGCCAGCAGCGAGACAGGGGGTTGGACTGAAGCTTTCTTT
D: NA; V: TRBV27; size: NA; J: TRBJ2-7; CDR3: CASSLSQGTYEQYF; DNA: TGTGCCAGCAGTTTATCTCAGGGGACCTACGAGCAGTACTTC
D: NA; V: TRBV19; size: NA; J: TRBJ2-7; CDR3: CASSPERQKGDEQYF; DNA: TGTGCCAGTAGCCCCGAGCGACAGAAGGGCGACGAGCAGTACTTC
D: NA; V: TRBV30; size: NA; J: TRBJ2-7; CDR3: CAWSGPNPTYEQYF; DNA: TGTGCCTGGAGTGGGCCGAACCCCACCTACGAGCAGTACTTC
D: TRBD1; V: TRBV10-1; size: NA; J: TRBJ2-3; CDR3: CASSERQGEMQYF; DNA: TGCGCCAGCAGTGAGCGACAGGGGGAGATGCAGTATTTT
D: NA; V: TRBV30; size: NA; J: TRBJ2-1; CDR3: CAWSAHGIDPYNEQFF; DNA: TGTGCCTGGAGTGCCCACGGTATTGACCCCTACAATGAGCAGTTCTTC
D: NA; V: TRBV13; size: NA; J: TRBJ1-1; CDR3: CASSLTGYGMNTEAFF; DNA: TGTGCCAGCAGCCTAACAGGGTATGGGATGAACACTGAAGCTTTCTTT
D: NA; V: TRBV4-1; size: NA; J: TRBJ2-7; CDR3: CASSQSQGYEQYF; DNA: TGCGCCAGCAGCCAATCACAGGGATACGAGCAGTACTTC
D: NA; V: TRBV7-9; size: NA; J: TRBJ1-1; CDR3: CASSLVEGNFF; DNA: TGTGCCAGCAGCTTAGTTGAAGGCAATTTCTTT
D: NA; V: TRBV4-1; size: NA; J: TRBJ2-6; CDR3: CASSQDSGVPSGANVLTF; DNA: TGCGCCAGCAGCCAAGATTCAGGGGTTCCCTCTGGGGCCAACGTCCTGACTTTC
D: NA; V: TRBV27; size: once; J: TRBJ1-5; CDR3: CASSLYRLPNQPQHF; DNA: TGTGCCAGCAGTCTATACAGATTACCTAATCAGCCCCAGCATTTT
D: NA; V: TRBV7-9; size: NA; J: TRBJ2-5; CDR3: CASSLVAGGSETQYF; DNA: TGTGCCAGCAGCTTAGTGGCAGGGGGGTCGGAGACCCAGTACTTC
D: NA; V: TRBV7-3; size: NA; J: TRBJ2-3; CDR3: CASSEGFQLTTDTQYF; DNA: TGTGCCAGCAGCGAGGGGTTCCAGTTAACCACAGATACGCAGTATTTT
D: TRBD1; V: TRBV10-2; size: NA; J: TRBJ2-5; CDR3: CAKTGTGLGRYQETQYF; DNA: TGCGCCAAGACCGGGACAGGGTTAGGGAGGTACCAAGAGACCCAGTACTTC
D: TRBD1; V: TRBV7-9; size: once; J: TRBJ2-3; CDR3: CASSLEGTGFSDTQYF; DNA: TGTGCCAGCAGCTTAGAGGGGACAGGATTTTCAGATACGCAGTATTTT
D: TRBD1; V: TRBV7-9; size: NA; J: TRBJ1-1; CDR3: CASRVGRGGVNTEAFF; DNA: TGTGCCAGCAGAGTAGGGAGAGGGGGCGTGAACACTGAAGCTTTCTTT
D: NA; V: TRBV9; size: NA; J: TRBJ1-1; CDR3: CASSEGQTEAFF; DNA: TGTGCCAGCAGCGAGGGCCAAACTGAAGCTTTCTTT
D: NA; V: TRBV21-1; size: NA; J: TRBJ1-5; CDR3: CAIPTGQQHF; DNA: TGTGCCATCCCCACGGGGCAGCAGCATTTT
D: NA; V: TRBV11-3; size: NA; J: TRBJ2-5; CDR3: CASSLAGQQETQYF; DNA: TGTGCCAGCAGCTTGGCTGGACAGCAAGAGACCCAGTACTTC
D: TRBD1; V: TRBV10-2; size: NA; J: TRBJ2-1; CDR3: CASSPGGSNEQFF; DNA: TGCGCCAGCAGCCCAGGGGGAAGCAATGAGCAGTTCTTC
D: NA; V: TRBV7-2; size: NA; J: TRBJ2-5; CDR3: CASSPGAKVVETQYF; DNA: TGTGCCAGCAGCCCCGGGGCCAAGGTCGTAGAGACCCAGTACTTC
D: NA; V: TRBV4-2; size: NA; J: TRBJ2-3; CDR3: CASSRDFLGGDTQYF; DNA: TGTGCCAGCAGCCGGGACTTCCTAGGAGGGGATACGCAGTATTTT